This note documents a single TCR beta chain sequence. Source study methods: Reference gene primer amplification gave nucleated cell count estimates. This table comes from immunoSEQ multiplex PCR, and its TCRdb copy is limited to in-frame clones, with some not included. For V, J and clone size, that table is used; D and trimming come from the DNA. This sample has some 180,000 clones, with 60% to 85% found just once. This sample is part of a study of blood T cell repertoires in COVID-19. Study summary: COVID-19 samples, acute and convalescent, were from the United States, Italy and Spain. PBMCs, B-cell-depleted T cells, or T cells were the source of the cDNA or gDNA that made up the material.

Germline-derived CDR1 and CDR2 are MRHNA and SNTAGT. V trimming: 5 bases; J trimming: 1 base; junction bases outside the gene matches: 3. The CDR3 covers 15 residues. V gene TRBV6-4 combines with J gene TRBJ2-2, with 8 bases matching TRBD1. This clonotype originated in a woman between 45 and 65 years old with active or convalescent COVID-19. The sequencing sample was made of peripheral blood. The CDR3 DNA follows: TGTGCCAGCAGTCGTACAGGGGGGAACACCGGGGAGCTGTTTTTT. Translation: CASSRTGGNTGELFF.